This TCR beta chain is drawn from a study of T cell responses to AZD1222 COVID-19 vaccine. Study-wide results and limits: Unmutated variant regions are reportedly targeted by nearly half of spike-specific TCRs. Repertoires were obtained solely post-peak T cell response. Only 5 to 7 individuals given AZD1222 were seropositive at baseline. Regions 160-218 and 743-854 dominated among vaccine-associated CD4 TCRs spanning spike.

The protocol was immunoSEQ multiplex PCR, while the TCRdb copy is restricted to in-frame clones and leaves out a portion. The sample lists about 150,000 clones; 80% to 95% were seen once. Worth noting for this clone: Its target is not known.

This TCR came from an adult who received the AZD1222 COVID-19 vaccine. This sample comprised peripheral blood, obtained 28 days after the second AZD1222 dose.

The CDR3 region is CASSQFGGEANEQYF. The CDR3 region has the DNA TGTGCCAGCAGCCAATTTGGGGGGGAGGCCAACGAGCAGTACTTC. The chain couples TRBV3-1 (or the pseudogene TRBV3-2) to TRBJ2-7; 7 bases are shared with TRBD2. V lost 2 bases and J lost 5; bases outside the gene matches: 9. The CDR3 extends over 15 amino acids. Per the germline V gene, CDR1 is LGHDT and CDR2 is YNNKEL (reference sequence).